This T cell receptor (beta chain) was observed in a study of blood T cell repertoires in COVID-19. Sequencing was performed with immunoSEQ multiplex PCR; in TCRdb, only in-frame clones are kept and a portion is missing. The sample includes 65,000 to 100,000 clones, around 88% seen only once; the top ten take nearly 5%. Germline trimming cut 2 bases from V and 3 bases from J; bases unmatched to any gene: 3. Germline V CDR1 and CDR2: MNHNY, SVGAGI (reference sequence). The CDR3 spans 14 residues. The chain links TRBV6-6 to TRBJ2-5; 7 nucleotides agree with TRBD1. Material for sequencing was peripheral blood. The clonotype comes from a woman older than 75 with acute or convalescent COVID-19. CDR3 sequence reads: CASSYGQGEETQYF. The CDR3 DNA reads as TGTGCCAGCAGTTACGGGCAGGGGGAAGAGACCCAGTACTTC.